This T cell receptor beta chain stems from a study of cytomegalovirus exposure and HLA in healthy donors (dated by TCRdb to between 2016 and 2019). As for the study more broadly: According to an earlier analysis of 587 of the donors, 150 million to 200 million T cells yielded roughly 110 million unique TCR beta sequences and about 300 Gb of sequence data. Rather than using new phenotypic data, the later analysis identified candidate immune exposures from TCR beta sequences and from how often those sequences occurred across donors. The aim of the study was to test whether cataloging public T cell receptors could identify signatures of past pathogen exposure. To study patterns of TCR occurrence, a later analysis re-analyzed previously published TCR beta repertoires from more than 550 donors and added high-resolution HLA genotyping. Because of strong linkage in the cohort, roughly five DR-DQ haplotypes were treated as single units for association and clustering. The number of typed donors differed by locus: about 629-640 for A, B, C, DRB1 and DQB1; 500 to 550 for DQA1; approximately 600 for DPA1; and about 470 for DPB1. Among almost 400 genotyped donors of the cohort, an average of about 240,000 unique TCR beta nucleotide sequences were sequenced per donor, roughly a sixth of them non-productive. Genome-wide SNP genotypes for about 65% of the 666 donors were used in a later genetic analysis, which treated that subset as a discovery cohort. The study used immunosequencing to profile the T cell repertoires of about 670 subjects and linked those repertoires to cytomegalovirus serostatus. In addition to the first cohort of 500 to 850 subjects, a separate validation cohort of approximately 120 different subjects was used. Every repertoire in the discovery cohort had been generated on one and the same sequencing platform. In an earlier analysis of more than 550 of the donors, high-throughput TCR beta sequencing was used to judge whether each TCR beta V gene segment behaved as functional or pseudogenic. High-throughput TCR immunosequencing, statistical association of individual TCRs with disease status, and machine learning were combined to predict cytomegalovirus infection status. Donor age, sex, ethnicity and CMV serostatus were compiled together with the repertoire data. Both class I and class II loci were covered by HLA typing, at four-digit resolution. Roughly 300 gigabases of sequencing data and tens of millions of unique TCR sequences were included in an early release covering about 600 HLA-typed donors. Of the roughly 400 genotyped donors, 65% to 90% fell in the genetic ancestry cluster associated with self-reported Caucasian donors.

Study-wide findings and limitations: Compared with the roughly 720-donor mean, donors in an Asian-associated ancestry cluster had fewer N-insertions in productive TCRs, according to a later genetic analysis. Assigning TCR associations to individual alleles was difficult when HLA alleles, especially DR and DQ, strongly co-occurred. Only TCR beta chains were sequenced in this cohort, and the absence of alpha or paired-chain data limited detectable features. Specific HLA alleles were associated with around 18,000 TCR beta sequences at a false discovery rate of 0.05 in a later analysis. Three of the identified cytomegalovirus-associated TCR beta chains were confirmed in vitro to be specific for cytomegalovirus antigens. A later analysis found that HLA-associated TCR beta chains were more clonally expanded and had lower generation probabilities than equally common non-associated chains. Because HLA typing was missing for some donors at each locus, association tests included only the typed subset. Broadly in line with IMGT annotations, most TCR beta V segments showed up in productive rearrangements about 90% or about 30% of the time in an earlier analysis of around 600 of the donors. A further reported finding was that TCR beta sequences accurately predicted the HLA-A and HLA-B alleles for most subjects in the first cohort. The study listed 150 to 200 TCR beta chains as associated with cytomegalovirus. In a later analysis, the rate of TCR association differed among HLA loci, with DRB1 alleles having the most associated TCRs and HLA-C alleles having the fewest. CMV serostatus was the only immune exposure information available for the cohort. V-gene and J-gene trimming of TCR beta chains was associated with a missense DCLRE1C variant in a later genetic analysis, and the association was replicated in an independent cohort. In both the original and validation cohorts, the classifier was reported to diagnose cytomegalovirus status with high specificity and sensitivity. Most TCR sequences were seen in very few donors, while some public TCRs were found in many individuals. A group of highly shared sequence variants was considered likely to be a technical artifact of the sequencing pipeline. It was suggested by the authors that the approach could potentially be generalized to other disease states and immunological phenotypes. According to a later analysis, most CMV-associated TCR beta chains appeared to be HLA-restricted, and the HLA associations seemed to be driven largely by CMV exposure. Because counts were too low, about 18 rarely observed V segments, including chromosome 9 orphons, were excluded from the earlier analysis of 500 to 700 of the donors. Several of the top co-occurrence clusters appeared to be linked to parvovirus B19, influenza, CMV and Epstein-Barr virus, according to a later analysis. Linkage disequilibrium might explain the correlated functional status among segregating V segments, but an unknown experimental factor could not be excluded. Some IMGT-functional V segments, including TRBV6-2 and TRBV6-3, could not be told apart with the 87-base-pair reads, so those segments were excluded. The presence/absence analyses assumed that sequencing depth was roughly uniform across donors, and that assumption may not be true.

Turning to this clone: Its antigen is currently not known. No qualities accompany the bases; no much larger clone lies one base away.

The CDR3 contains 14 residues, cysteine and phenylalanine counted. Only the CDR3 region is kept as DNA, spanning 42 bases read in frame from base 1. Looking up the germline V gene yields CDR1 SGHDT and CDR2 YYEEEE. V is clipped by 1 base and J by 0 bases, and the sequence between their germline boundaries is 8 bases long. The cohort comprised around 700 healthy bone marrow donors. All cohort members were sampled while nominally healthy, although unrecorded immune exposures were likely present. The donor was CMV seropositive and belonged to the group of some 290 seropositive cohort members. Every donor gave a peripheral blood sample, and the peripheral blood mononuclear cells from that sample were used for TCR beta sequencing. Genomic DNA extraction from the blood cell samples was performed with the Qiagen DNeasy Blood Extraction Kit. Libraries were constructed by the immunoSEQ multiplex PCR assay. A mixture of 60 forward primers for TCR Vbeta segments and 13 reverse primers for TCR Jbeta segments was used in the multiplex PCR. The CDR3 region of rearranged TCR beta genes was amplified from genomic DNA with a multiplex PCR assay. The amplified TCR beta libraries were sequenced on the Illumina HiSeq System as 87-base-pair reads. Per the authors' processing: In a later analysis, tens of millions of unique TCR beta chains were counted across the roughly 670 repertoires, and roughly 11 million of these chains were shared by at least two donors. Raw reads were error-corrected and collapsed into unique sequences with a nearest-neighbor algorithm that merged closely related sequences to remove PCR and sequencing errors. V, D and J gene segments were assigned by aligning CDR3 sequences to IMGT reference sequences. For a sequence to be retained, at least a six-nucleotide match to both a V gene segment and a J gene segment was required. Rearrangements were classified as productive when the CDR3 lacked stop codons and remained in frame with V and J, and all other rearrangements were classified as non-productive. Following IMGT convention, CDR3 was defined as the stretch from the second conserved V-encoded cysteine to the conserved J-encoded phenylalanine. The earlier analysis of 587 of the donors excluded sequences that lacked an unambiguous match to a single V gene segment. An earlier analysis of several hundred of the donors classified V segments as functional when productive rearrangements were above 56.7% and as segregating when the standard deviation between donors was above 5%. A statistical classification framework was developed to diagnose cytomegalovirus status using the catalog of TCR beta chain sequences. In a later analysis, TCR nucleotide sequences were compared against IMGT/GENE-DB human TR gene sequences so that V and J genes could be assigned. A later analysis assigned CDR3 sequences and most-parsimonious VDJ recombination scenarios with the TCRdist pipeline. In a later analysis, each TCR beta chain was defined by its CDR3 amino acid sequence together with its V-gene family, and reads without a unique V-gene family were excluded. In a later analysis, 450 to 600 highly shared, low-generation-probability nucleotide sequences were removed to address suspected cross-contamination and a sequencing artifact. In a later analysis, a clonal expansion index for each public chain was calculated from normalized within-repertoire ranks of inferred template counts. In a later analysis, generation probabilities were computed using a VDJ recombination model fitted to out-of-frame rearrangements, and the results were checked against IGoR. Hypergeometric tests were used in a later analysis to score TCR-TCR, TCR-HLA and TCR-CMV co-occurrence, with a repertoire-size bias correction applied to the TCR pairs. In a later analysis, false discovery rates were estimated by permuting HLA or CMV assignments 20 times. In a later analysis, co-occurring TCRs were grouped with DBSCAN, and TCRdist sequence similarity was added when clustering was performed within HLA-allele-positive subsets. For co-occurrence clustering, repertoires with fewer than 30,000 or more than 120,000 public chains were excluded, along with 4 to 6 repertoires with anomalous nucleotide sharing. TCRdb mirrors the immuneACCESS table, restricted to in-frame sequences. Some clones are absent from its copies; in checked studies, under half trace to an unresolved V gene, and the reason for the others is unknown. V, J and clone size reflect that table, while D and trimming were determined from the DNA. The sample table records about 120,000 clones; about 10% of these occur just once. The top ten constitute roughly 4.2% of the sample.

The chain is made from TRBV5-6 and TRBJ2-7, with the D gene call left open. The origin of this receptor is a woman in her late teens or twenties in good health and CMV-seropositive. The sample was PBMCs. The CDR3 here reads CASSLNPSSYEQYF. The sequenced DNA: TGTGCCAGCAGCTTGAACCCGAGCTCCTACGAGCAGTACTTC.